One sample yielded the 21 T cell receptor beta chains listed below, sequenced in a study of control samples from healthy donors and cancer patients. Method: immunoSEQ multiplex PCR; TCRdb's copy keeps in-frame clones and lacks some. The sample gives about 120,000 clones, 88% of which show up once; 2% to 2.5% is in the top ten. Material for sequencing was blood. The receptors stem from a woman in her 70s in good health.

The chain combines TRBV27 with TRBJ2-1; 7 bases agree with TRBD2. The CDR3 totals 13 residues. After removal of 6 bases from V and 6 bases from J, the junction contained 5 bases not matched to a gene. Germline CDR1 and CDR2: MNHEY and SMNVEV (reference sequence). The CDR3 nucleotides are TGTGCCAGCAGATTGACGGGGGGCAATGAGCAGTTCTTC. This gives the protein CASRLTGGNEQFF.

The V gene is TRBV9, the J gene TRBJ2-3; D may correspond to TRBD1 or TRBD2 (5 bases each). The V gene's germline CDR1 is SGDLS and CDR2 YYNGEE. This CDR3 has 16 amino acids. The ends were cut back, 0 bases at V and 0 bases at J, with 11 bases in the middle. The CDR3 is CASSVGLGRSTDTQYF. In DNA form, the CDR3 reads TGTGCCAGCAGCGTAGGGCTGGGACGTAGCACAGATACGCAGTATTTT.

The gene calls are TRBV6-4 and TRBJ1-5, with TRBD1 matching 7 bases. V was pared by 5 bases and J by 4 bases, with 2 bases of the junction left unmatched. The CDR3 is 13 residues long. The germline V gene has CDR1 MRHNA and CDR2 SNTAGT. CDR3 region: CASSRTGNQPQHF. CDR3 DNA sequence: TGTGCCAGCAGTCGGACAGGAAATCAGCCCCAGCATTTT.

The chain employs TRBV27 and TRBJ1-5; 7 bases line up with TRBD1. V trimming: 5 bases; J trimming: 5 bases; junction bases outside the gene matches: 15. Germline V gene data show CDR1 as MNHEY and CDR2 as SMNVEV (reference sequence). CDR3 length: 17 residues. In nucleotides, the CDR3 is TGTGCCAGCAGTCGAGACAGGGTCTTTGGCCGGGATCAGCCCCAGCATTTT. Its protein is CASSRDRVFGRDQPQHF.

This sequence joins TRBV9 and TRBJ1-1; a weak D match, TRBD1 (5 bases). The germline V gene encodes CDR1 SGDLS and CDR2 YYNGEE. With 4 bases removed from V and 1 base from J, the gap between germline ends came to 11 bases. The CDR3 extends over 14 amino acids. The CDR3 DNA reads TGTGCCAGCAGCCAACAGGTTGCGAACACTGAAGCTTTCTTT. Translated: CASSQQVANTEAFF. Together with reference TRBV9 and TRBJ1-1, the CDR3 gives the full variable domain: DSGVTQTPKHLITATGQRVTLRCSPRSGDLSVYWYQQSLDQGLQFLIQYYNGEERAKGNILERFSAQQFPDLHSELNLSSLELGDSALYFCASSQQVANTEAFFGQGTRLTVV.

The chain carries TRBV19 and TRBJ1-1; tentative D call: TRBD1 (5 bases). The CDR3 runs to 13 residues. The germline V gene has CDR1 LNHDA and CDR2 SQIVND (reference sequence). Trimming removed 3 bases from V and 4 bases from J, with 9 bases in between. CDR3 DNA sequence: TGTGCCAGTAGTATGGGGCGGACCACTGAAGCTTTCTTT. It translates to CASSMGRTTEAFF.

The V call is TRBV7-2, the J call TRBJ1-5; D not resolved. The CDR3 spans 15 residues. In germline, CDR1 is SGHTA, CDR2 FQGNSA. The V end lost 1 base, the J end lost 0 bases, and 7 bases lay between the germline ends. CDR3 sequence: CASSLGAYSNQPQHF. CDR3 coding DNA: TGTGCCAGCAGCTTAGGGGCGTATAGCAATCAGCCCCAGCATTTT. Full variable domain (rest looked up from reference TRBV7-2 and TRBJ1-5): GAGVSQSPSNKVTEKGKDVELRCDPISGHTALYWYRQSLGQGLEFLIYFQGNSAPDKSGLPSDRFSAERTGGSVSTLTIQRTQQEDSAVYLCASSLGAYSNQPQHFGDGTRLSIL.

V gene TRBV19 combines with J gene TRBJ1-5; the D is unclear. Trimming removed 6 bases at V and 0 bases at J, with 15 bases between. CDR1 is LNHDA and CDR2 is SQIVND in the germline V gene (reference sequence). The CDR3 has 16 residues. CDR3 loop: CASSLGGRNSNQPQHF. For the CDR3, the DNA is TGTGCCAGTAGCCTAGGTGGGCGGAATAGCAATCAGCCCCAGCATTTT.

Only a few counts were recorded for this clone. V usage is TRBV6-6 and J usage is TRBJ2-7; TRBD1 agrees at 7 bases. Germline CDR1 MNHNY, CDR2 SVGAGI (reference sequence). This CDR3 contains 15 residues. With V trimmed by 2 bases and J by 2 bases, 6 bases remained unmatched. The CDR3 bases are TGTGCCAGCAGTTACGACCACAGGGGACCCTACGAGCAGTACTTC. It translates to CASSYDHRGPYEQYF.

The chain is built from TRBV5-1 and TRBJ2-1; the match to TRBD2 covers 9 bases. The germline CDR1 and CDR2 sequences are SGHRS and YFSETQ. V lost 6 bases and J lost 0; bases outside the gene matches: 7. This CDR3 is built from 16 residues. CDR3 sequence: CASNGAGGSSYNEQFF. The CDR3 DNA follows: TGCGCCAGCAATGGAGCGGGGGGAAGCTCCTACAATGAGCAGTTCTTC.

This chain connects TRBV9 to TRBJ2-3, with 11 bases that match TRBD2. The CDR3 contains 17 residues. Germline values: CDR1 SGDLS, CDR2 YYNGEE. The junction had 3 bases not matched to a gene; V was cut back by 0 bases and J by 0 bases. Here the CDR3 DNA reads TGTGCCAGCAGCGTAGCTAGCGGGGGGACAAGCACAGATACGCAGTATTTT. Protein product: CASSVASGGTSTDTQYF.

This clone was seen only once. The V and J genes are TRBV5-5 and TRBJ1-2; a possible D gene is TRBD1 (6 bases). The CDR3 is 14 amino acids. The V end lost 5 bases, the J end lost 8 bases, and 19 bases lay between the germline ends. CDR1 SGHKS and CDR2 YYEKEE come from the germline V gene (reference sequence). CDR3 loop: CASSAGGAVRGYTF. For the CDR3, the DNA is TGTGCCAGCAGTGCCGGGGGCGCGGTTCGGGGCTACACCTTC.

This chain links TRBV6-5 with TRBJ2-5; D is possibly TRBD1 (5 bases). CDR3 size: 12 residues. V was shortened by 7 bases and J by 5 bases, with 11 bases between the two germline ends. In germline, CDR1 is MNHEY, CDR2 SVGAGI. CDR3 sequence reads: CASKTESETQYF. The CDR3 DNA reads TGTGCCAGCAAGACAGAGTCGGAGACCCAGTACTTC.

The chain employs TRBV4-3 and TRBJ1-5, with D possibly matching TRBD1 (6 bases). CDR1 is LGHNA and CDR2 is YSLEER in the germline V gene. CDR3 length equals 14 residues. V was clipped by 0 bases and J by 7 bases, with 10 bases between them. The CDR3 DNA sequence: TGCGCCAGCAGCCAAGAACAGGGATCGCAGCCCCAGCATTTT. Protein sequence: CASSQEQGSQPQHF.

V usage is TRBV6-5 and J usage is TRBJ1-5; the match to TRBD1 covers 7 bases. The V gene end was trimmed by 6 bases and the J gene end by 11 bases; junction bases not matched to a gene: 10. The CDR3 contains 13 residues. From germline, CDR1 is MNHEY and CDR2 SVGAGI. The DNA of the CDR3 is TGTGCCAGCAGCCCCGAGGGGGCGAGAGCCCAGCATTTT. Its protein product is CASSPEGARAQHF.

The chain joins TRBV7-9 to TRBJ2-7; D might be TRBD1 (5 bases). The CDR3 sequence is 11 residues long. CDR1 SEHNR and CDR2 FQNEAQ come from the germline V gene (reference sequence). V was clipped by 5 bases and J by 6 bases, with 8 bases between them. In DNA, the CDR3 is TGTGCCAGCAGCCTCGACAGCGAGCAGTACTTC. Its protein is CASSLDSEQYF.

The rearrangement links TRBV4-1 to TRBJ1-2; 7 bases map to TRBD1. V trimming: 3 bases; J trimming: 3 bases; junction bases outside the gene matches: 7. CDR1 and CDR2 from the germline V gene are MGHRA and YSYEKL. The CDR3 is 15 amino acids. CDR3 region: CASSQQQGLDYGYTF. CDR3 nucleotide sequence: TGCGCCAGCAGCCAGCAACAGGGGCTTGACTATGGCTACACCTTC.

The chain is built from TRBV19 and TRBJ2-7; TRBD1 matches at 8 bases. Trimming removed 4 bases from V and 3 bases from J; junction bases left unmatched: 14. This CDR3 has 17 residues. Germline values: CDR1 LNHDA, CDR2 SQIVND (reference sequence). CDR3 region: CASSNDRGKRGDYEQYF. The DNA of the CDR3 is TGTGCCAGTAGTAACGACAGGGGTAAAAGGGGGGACTACGAGCAGTACTTC.

The gene calls are TRBV5-6 and TRBJ1-1; D might be TRBD1 (5 bases). CDR1 is SGHDT and CDR2 is YYEEEE in the germline V gene. V lost 1 base and J lost 7, with 8 bases in between. The CDR3 has 12 amino acids. DNA for the CDR3: TGTGCCAGCAGCTTGCTGACAGATGAAGCTTTCTTT. It encodes CASSLLTDEAFF.

V is TRBV19 and J is TRBJ2-2; D is undetermined. The CDR3 sequence is 14 residues long. V lost 3 bases and J 3 bases, leaving 8 bases between the germline ends. The germline gives CDR1 LNHDA, CDR2 SQIVND (reference sequence). The CDR3 sequence: CASSMDPYTGELFF. CDR3 sequence (DNA): TGTGCCAGTAGTATGGATCCTTACACCGGGGAGCTGTTTTTT.

V gene TRBV7-2 combines with J gene TRBJ1-5; 7 bases align to TRBD1. V gave up 3 bases and J gave up 4 bases; unmatched junction bases: 3. Germline CDR1 is SGHTA and CDR2 is FQGNSA. CDR3 size: 14 residues. CDR3 coding DNA: TGTGCCAGCAGCTTTCGACAGGGAAATCAGCCCCAGCATTTT. Its protein product is CASSFRQGNQPQHF.